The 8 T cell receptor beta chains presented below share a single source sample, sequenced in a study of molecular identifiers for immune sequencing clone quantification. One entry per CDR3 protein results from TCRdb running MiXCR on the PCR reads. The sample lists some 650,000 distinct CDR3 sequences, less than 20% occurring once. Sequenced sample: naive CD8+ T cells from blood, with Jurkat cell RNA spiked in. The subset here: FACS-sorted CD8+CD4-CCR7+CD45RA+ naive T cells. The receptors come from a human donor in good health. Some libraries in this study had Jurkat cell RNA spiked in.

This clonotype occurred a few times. CDR3 region: CASVEGQGYDEQFF. The CDR3 bases are TGTGCCAGCGTGGAGGGACAGGGGTACGATGAGCAGTTCTTC. The V call is TRBV5-4, the J call TRBJ2-1, with 10 bases that match TRBD1. Trimming took 7 bases from V and 8 from J; bases not matched to a gene: 9. CDR3 length equals 14 residues. Germline loops: CDR1 SGHNT, CDR2 YYREEE (reference sequence).

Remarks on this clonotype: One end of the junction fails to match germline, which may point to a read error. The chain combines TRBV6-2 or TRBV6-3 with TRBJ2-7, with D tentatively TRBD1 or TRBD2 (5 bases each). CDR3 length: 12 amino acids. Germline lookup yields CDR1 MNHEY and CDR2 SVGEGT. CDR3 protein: CASSYGGPERYF. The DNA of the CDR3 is TGTGCCAGCAGTTACGGGGGTCCCGAGCGGTACTTC.

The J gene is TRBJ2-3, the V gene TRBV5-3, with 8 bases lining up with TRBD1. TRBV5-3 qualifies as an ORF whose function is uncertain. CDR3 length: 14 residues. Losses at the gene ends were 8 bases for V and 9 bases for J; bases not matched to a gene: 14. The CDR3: CASSPDRAAWTQYF. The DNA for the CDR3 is TGTGCCAGCAGCCCGGACAGGGCCGCGTGGACGCAGTATTTT.

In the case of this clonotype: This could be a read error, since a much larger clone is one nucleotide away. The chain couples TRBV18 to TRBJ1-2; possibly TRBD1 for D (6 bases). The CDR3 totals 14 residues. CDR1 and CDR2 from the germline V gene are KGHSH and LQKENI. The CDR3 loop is CASSLPGESYGCTF. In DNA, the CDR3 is TGTGCCAGCTCACTGCCAGGGGAGAGCTATGGCTGCACCTTC. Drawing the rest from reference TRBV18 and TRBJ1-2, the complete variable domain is NAGVMQNPRHLVRRRGQEARLRCSPMKGHSHVYWYRQLPEEGLKFMVYLQKENIIDESGMPKERFSAEFPKEGPSILRIQQVVRGDSAAYFCASSLPGESYGCTFGSGTRLTVV.

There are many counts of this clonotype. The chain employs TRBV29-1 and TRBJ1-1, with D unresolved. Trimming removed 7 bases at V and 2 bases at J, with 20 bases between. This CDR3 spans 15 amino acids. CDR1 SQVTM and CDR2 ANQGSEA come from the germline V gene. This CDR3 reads CSAIKAGWGNTEAFF. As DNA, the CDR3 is TGCAGCGCCATAAAGGCAGGATGGGGTAACACTGAAGCTTTCTTT.

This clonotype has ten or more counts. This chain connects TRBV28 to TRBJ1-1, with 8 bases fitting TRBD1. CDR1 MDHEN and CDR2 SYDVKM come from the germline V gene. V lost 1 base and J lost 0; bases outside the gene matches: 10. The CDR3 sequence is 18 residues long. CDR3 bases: TGTGCCAGCAGTTTATTGGACAGGGCGCGATTGCTGAACACTGAAGCTTTCTTT. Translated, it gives CASSLLDRARLLNTEAFF.

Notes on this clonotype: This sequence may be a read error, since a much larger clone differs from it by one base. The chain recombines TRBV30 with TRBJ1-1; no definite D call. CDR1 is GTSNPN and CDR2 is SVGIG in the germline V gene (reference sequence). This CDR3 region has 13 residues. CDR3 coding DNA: TGTGCCCGGAGTGAGGGAGTAGGGCCTGAAGCTTTCTTT. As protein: CARSEGVGPEAFF.

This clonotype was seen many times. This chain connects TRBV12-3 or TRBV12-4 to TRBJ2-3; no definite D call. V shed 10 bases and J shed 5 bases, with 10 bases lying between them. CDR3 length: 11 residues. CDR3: CATLWGDTQYF. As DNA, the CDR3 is TGTGCCACCCTCTGGGGAGATACGCAGTATTTT.